This T cell receptor beta chain was captured in a study of cytotoxic CD8 clonotypes in ibrutinib-treated CLL. Overall study context: Response samples followed a median 12 months of treatment, range 6 to 36.

Cryopreserved PBMCs supplied about 2 micrograms of genomic DNA for TCR beta libraries. The length of the CDR3 is 17 residues. With 0 bases removed from V and 6 bases from J, the gap between germline ends came to 21 bases. CDR1 and CDR2 (germline): SGHDT, YYEEEE. Here immunoSEQ multiplex PCR was the method, and the copy in TCRdb shows in-frame clones only, minus some. The sample includes under 200,000 clones, approximately 84% of them seen just once. This receptor was identified in a human donor with chronic lymphocytic leukemia. The material was PBMCs, obtained after 24 months of ibrutinib treatment. The J gene is TRBJ1-1, the V gene TRBV5-6; possible D gene TRBD1, 5 bases. CDR3 nucleotides: TGTGCCAGCAGCTTGGGTGGACCCCTGATGGGGGTCGCTGAAGCTTTCTTT. Amino acids: CASSLGGPLMGVAEAFF.